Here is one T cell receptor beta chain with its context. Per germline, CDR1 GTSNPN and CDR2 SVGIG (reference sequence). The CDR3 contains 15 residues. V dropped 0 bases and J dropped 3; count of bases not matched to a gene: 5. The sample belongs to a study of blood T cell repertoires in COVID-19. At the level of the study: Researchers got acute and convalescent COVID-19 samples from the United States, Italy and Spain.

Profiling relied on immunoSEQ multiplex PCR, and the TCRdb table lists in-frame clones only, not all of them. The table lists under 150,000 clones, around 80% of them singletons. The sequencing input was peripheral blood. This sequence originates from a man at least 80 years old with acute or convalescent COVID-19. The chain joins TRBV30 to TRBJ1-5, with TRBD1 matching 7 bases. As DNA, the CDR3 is TGTGCCTGGAGTGTACCGGGACAGTACAATCAGCCCCAGCATTTT. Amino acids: CAWSVPGQYNQPQHF.